This T cell receptor (beta chain) was identified during a study of shared clonotypes between healthy human individuals (dated by TCRdb to 2018 to 2020). Background for the entire study: The cohort comprised a couple of women and a few men aged 18 to 49 years. For each donor, three plates each were used for CD4 naive and CD4 memory, two plates were used for CD8 naive, and one plate was used for CD8 memory. Leukapheresis yielded between about 0.85 and 10 billion PBMCs per donor. The study deeply sequenced blood TCR repertoires of about 5 healthy adults to estimate repertoire size and the extent of clonotype sharing between individuals. To increase sequencing depth and limit assay-specific biases, different laboratories used diverse techniques to prepare libraries and sequence TCR repertoires.

As concerns this clone: It has no known antigen specificity. Base qualities are missing; no much larger clone stands one base away. The same CDR3 also results from other DNA sequences found in this sample.

Using the deep immunoSEQ assay, TCR CDR3 regions were amplified from genomic DNA by multiplex PCR. For each cell subset, the extracted genomic DNA was distributed evenly across all wells of several immunoSEQ 96-well plates, and each plate served as one replicate. For sorted subsets, each replicate PCR was loaded with roughly 0.2 ug genomic DNA, equivalent to some 27,000 T cell genomes. The purified libraries were quantified using a Qubit 3.0 fluorometer, sized with a Bioanalyzer 2100, and then quantified again using the KAPA Library Quantification kit. Every immunoSEQ 96-well plate was sequenced on a separate single-read 150-cycle Illumina NextSeq 550 flow cell. The study's own analysis went as follows. Because only junctional sequences without quality scores were contained in the immunoSEQ output, filtering matching that applied to full-length reads could not be performed. Sequences were annotated with PyIR, a Python wrapper for IgBLAST v1.9, using IMGT germline references to assign V/J genes and CDR3. Reads were filtered out if the reads had weak V/J assignments (E-value above 1e-6), no CDR3, stop codons, out-of-frame junctions, or ambiguous translated residues. V3J clonotypes were defined as sequences sharing the same inferred V gene, J gene, and CDR3 amino acid sequence. Percentage overlap between repertoires was computed as shared unique clonotypes divided by the size of the smaller repertoire. Three approaches were used to assess repertoire richness: RTK rarefaction, the Chao1 estimator, and Recon v2.1 estimates of unobserved clonotypes. For all TCRbeta clonotypes obtained by the gDNA method from a handful of donors, generation probabilities were computed with OLGA. Drawn from immuneACCESS, this table holds only the in-frame rearrangements with V and J called that TCRdb kept. Clones are partly lost; checked studies trace under half to an unresolved V gene and leave the rest unexplained. The V and J calls and the clone size are those of that table, but D and trimming were determined from the DNA. This sample lists about 330,000 clones; around 72% were detected once. Jointly, the top ten make up about 9.3% of the sample.

General findings and caveats noted by the study authors: Pairwise subsampling indicated that sequencing depth was expected to affect the degree of clonotype sharing among donors. Compared with non-shared clonotypes, the clonotypes found in all four sorted-subset donors had higher generation probabilities. Only blood was sampled, and tissue TCR repertoires likely differ from those in blood. Incomplete sequencing was indicated by rarefaction of sorted-subset datasets, despite the large sequencing depth. About 5% of naive CD4, around 4% of naive CD8, 2% to 2.5% of memory CD4, and approximately 0.4% of memory CD8 clonotypes were shared across a few donors. Estimated clonotype richness was generally larger for naive than for memory subsets. The genetic and exposure-history diversity represented was limited by the small number of donors.

The donors were healthy, HIV-negative adults who had no recently reported acute infections or vaccinations. All donors were Caucasian adults living in Nashville, Tennessee, USA. CD4+ T cells were enriched by magnetic negative selection, after which naive cells were positively selected on CD45RA and the negative fraction was taken as the memory subset. After blood collection by leukapheresis, PBMCs were isolated using Ficoll-Histopaque density gradient centrifugation and then cryopreserved in the vapor phase of liquid nitrogen. Analytical flow cytometry was used to check the purity and quantity of each magnetically sorted T cell population. Each sorted fraction had its genomic DNA isolated and then quantified by UV absorbance on a Nanodrop 2000c. Relative to germline, V is 6 bases shorter and J is 2 bases shorter, with 13 bases between their ends. The CDR3 spans 15 residues, from the cysteine through the phenylalanine. Here the CDR3 DNA is all that survives: 45 bases in frame from base 1. The germline V gene sets CDR1 to SGHAT and CDR2 to FQNNGV.

This receptor chain uses TRBV11-2 and TRBJ2-2, with TRBD2 as a weak D call on 6 bases. The source material was memory CD4+ T cells sorted from blood. The sample's cell subset or site label is to be understood as: CD45RA-negative fraction. The TCR originated in a man aged 30-40 years in good health. The CDR3 protein: CASSPRGANTGELFF. The bases are TGTGCCAGCAGTCCCCGCGGGGCCAACACCGGGGAGCTGTTTTTT.